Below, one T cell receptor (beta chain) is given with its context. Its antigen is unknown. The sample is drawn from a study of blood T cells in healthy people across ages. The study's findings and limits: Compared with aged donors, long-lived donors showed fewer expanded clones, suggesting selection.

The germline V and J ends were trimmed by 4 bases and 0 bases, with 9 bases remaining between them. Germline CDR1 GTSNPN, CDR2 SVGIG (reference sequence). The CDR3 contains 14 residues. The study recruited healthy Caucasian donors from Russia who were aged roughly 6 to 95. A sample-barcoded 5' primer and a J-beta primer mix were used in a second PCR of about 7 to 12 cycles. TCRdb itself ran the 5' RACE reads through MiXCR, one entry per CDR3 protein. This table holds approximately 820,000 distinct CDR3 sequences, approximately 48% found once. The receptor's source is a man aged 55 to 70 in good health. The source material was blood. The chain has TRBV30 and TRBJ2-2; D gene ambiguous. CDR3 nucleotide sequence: TGTGCCTGGAAAGTAGGCGCGAACACCGGGGAGCTGTTTTTT. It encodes CAWKVGANTGELFF.